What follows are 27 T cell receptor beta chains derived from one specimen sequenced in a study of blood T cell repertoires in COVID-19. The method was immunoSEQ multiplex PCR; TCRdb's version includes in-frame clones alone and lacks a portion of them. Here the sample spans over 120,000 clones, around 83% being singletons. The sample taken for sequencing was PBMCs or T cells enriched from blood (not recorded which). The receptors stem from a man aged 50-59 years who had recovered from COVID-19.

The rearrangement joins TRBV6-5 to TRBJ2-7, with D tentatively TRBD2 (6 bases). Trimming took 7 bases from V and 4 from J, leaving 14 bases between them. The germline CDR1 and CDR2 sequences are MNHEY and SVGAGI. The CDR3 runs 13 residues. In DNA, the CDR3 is TGTGCCAGCAAGACCGGGACTCGATACGAGCAGTACTTC. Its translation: CASKTGTRYEQYF.

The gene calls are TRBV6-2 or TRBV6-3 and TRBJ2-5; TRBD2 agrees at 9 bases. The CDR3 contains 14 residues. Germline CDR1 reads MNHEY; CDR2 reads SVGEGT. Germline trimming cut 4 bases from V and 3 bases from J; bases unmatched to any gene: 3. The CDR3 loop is CASSSPSGEETQYF. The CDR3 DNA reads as TGTGCCAGCAGTTCTCCTAGCGGGGAAGAGACCCAGTACTTC.

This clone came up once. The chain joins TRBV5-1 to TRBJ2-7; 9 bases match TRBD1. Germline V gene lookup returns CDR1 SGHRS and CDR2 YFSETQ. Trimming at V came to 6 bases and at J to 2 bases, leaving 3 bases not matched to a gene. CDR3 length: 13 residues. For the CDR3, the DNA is TGCGCCAGCAATGGACAGGGGACCTACGAGCAGTACTTC. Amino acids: CASNGQGTYEQYF.

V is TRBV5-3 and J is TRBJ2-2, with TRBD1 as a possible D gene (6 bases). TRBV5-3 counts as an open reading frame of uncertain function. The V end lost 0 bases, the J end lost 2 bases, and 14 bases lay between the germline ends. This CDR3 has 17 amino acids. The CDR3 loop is CARSLDRVEVNTGELFF. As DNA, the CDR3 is TGTGCCAGAAGCTTGGACAGGGTGGAGGTTAACACCGGGGAGCTGTTTTTT.

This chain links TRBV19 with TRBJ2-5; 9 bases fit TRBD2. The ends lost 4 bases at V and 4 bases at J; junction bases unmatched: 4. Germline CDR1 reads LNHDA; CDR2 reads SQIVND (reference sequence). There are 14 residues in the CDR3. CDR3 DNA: TGTGCCAGTAGTACAGGACTAGCGAGAGAGACCCAGTACTTC. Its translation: CASSTGLARETQYF. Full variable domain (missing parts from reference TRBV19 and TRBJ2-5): DGGITQSPKYLFRKEGQNVTLSCEQNLNHDAMYWYRQDPGQGLRLIYYSQIVNDFQKGDIAEGYSVSREKKESFPLTVTSAQKNPTAFYLCASSTGLARETQYFGPGTRLLVL.

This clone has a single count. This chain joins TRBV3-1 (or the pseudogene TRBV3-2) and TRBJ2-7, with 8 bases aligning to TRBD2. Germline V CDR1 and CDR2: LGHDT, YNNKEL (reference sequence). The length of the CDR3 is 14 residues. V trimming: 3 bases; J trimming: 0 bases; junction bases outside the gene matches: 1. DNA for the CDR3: TGTGCCAGCAGCCATAGCGGGGACTCCTACGAGCAGTACTTC. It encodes CASSHSGDSYEQYF.

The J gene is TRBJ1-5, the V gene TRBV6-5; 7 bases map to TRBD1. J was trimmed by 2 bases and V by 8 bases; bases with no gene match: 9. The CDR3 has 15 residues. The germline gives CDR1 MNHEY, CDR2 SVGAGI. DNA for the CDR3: TGTGCCAGCTCCCCGCAGGGGGAAGGCAATCAGCCCCAGCATTTT. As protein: CASSPQGEGNQPQHF.

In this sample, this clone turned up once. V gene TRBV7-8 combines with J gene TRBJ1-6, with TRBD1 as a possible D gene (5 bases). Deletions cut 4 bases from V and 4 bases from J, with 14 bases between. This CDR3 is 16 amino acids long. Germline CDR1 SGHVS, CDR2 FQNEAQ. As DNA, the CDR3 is TGTGCCAGCAGCTCGCCGAGACGACAGTATAATTCACCCCTCCACTTT. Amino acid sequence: CASSSPRRQYNSPLHF.

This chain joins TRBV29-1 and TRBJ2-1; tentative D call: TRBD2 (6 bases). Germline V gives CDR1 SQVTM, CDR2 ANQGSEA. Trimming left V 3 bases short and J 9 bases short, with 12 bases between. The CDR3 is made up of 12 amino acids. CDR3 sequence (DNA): TGCAGCGTTGAGGAGGGGCGAGGTGAGCAGTTCTTC. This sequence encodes CSVEEGRGEQFF.

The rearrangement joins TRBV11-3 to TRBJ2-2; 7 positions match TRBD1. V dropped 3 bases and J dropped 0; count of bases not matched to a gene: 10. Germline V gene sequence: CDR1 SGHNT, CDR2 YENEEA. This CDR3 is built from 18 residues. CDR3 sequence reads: CASSLRKGQGANTGELFF. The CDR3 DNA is TGTGCCAGCAGCTTGAGAAAAGGGCAGGGGGCGAACACCGGGGAGCTGTTTTTT.

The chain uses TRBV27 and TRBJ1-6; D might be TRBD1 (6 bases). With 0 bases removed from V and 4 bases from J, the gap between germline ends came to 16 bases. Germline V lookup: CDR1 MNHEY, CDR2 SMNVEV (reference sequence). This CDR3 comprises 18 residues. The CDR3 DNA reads TGTGCCAGCAGTTTATCATCTAGAGGCAGGGGATATAATTCACCCCTCCACTTT. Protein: CASSLSSRGRGYNSPLHF.

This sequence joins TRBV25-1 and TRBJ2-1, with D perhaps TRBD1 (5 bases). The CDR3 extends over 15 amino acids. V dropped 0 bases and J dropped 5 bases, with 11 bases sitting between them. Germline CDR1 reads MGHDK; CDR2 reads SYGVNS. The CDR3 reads CASSEYKGVNNEQFF. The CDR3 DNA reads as TGTGCCAGCAGTGAATATAAAGGGGTGAACAATGAGCAGTTCTTC. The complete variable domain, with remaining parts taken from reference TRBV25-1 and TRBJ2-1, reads EADIYQTPRYLVIGTGKKITLECSQTMGHDKMYWYQQDPGMELHLIHYSYGVNSTEKGDLSSESTVSRIRTEHFPLTLESARPSHTSQYLCASSEYKGVNNEQFFGPGTRLTVL.

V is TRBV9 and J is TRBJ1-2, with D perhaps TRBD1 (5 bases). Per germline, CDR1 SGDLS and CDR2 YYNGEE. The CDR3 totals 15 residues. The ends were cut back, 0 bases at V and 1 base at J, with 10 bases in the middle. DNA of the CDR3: TGTGCCAGCAGCGTAGGAGGGACTGTTAACTATGGCTACACCTTC. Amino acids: CASSVGGTVNYGYTF.

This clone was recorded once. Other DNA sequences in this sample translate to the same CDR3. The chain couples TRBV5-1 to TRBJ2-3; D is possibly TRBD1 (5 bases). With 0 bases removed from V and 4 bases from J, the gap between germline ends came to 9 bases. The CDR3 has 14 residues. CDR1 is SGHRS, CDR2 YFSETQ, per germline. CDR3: CASSLGGFPDTQYF. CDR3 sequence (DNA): TGCGCCAGCAGCTTGGGGGGCTTCCCAGATACGCAGTATTTT.

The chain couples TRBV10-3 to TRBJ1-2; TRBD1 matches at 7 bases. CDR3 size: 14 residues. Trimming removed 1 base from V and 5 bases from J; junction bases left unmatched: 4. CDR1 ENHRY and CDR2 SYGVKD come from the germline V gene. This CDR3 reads CAISELSGGYGYTF. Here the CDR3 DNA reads TGTGCCATCAGTGAGTTGTCAGGGGGTTATGGCTACACCTTC.

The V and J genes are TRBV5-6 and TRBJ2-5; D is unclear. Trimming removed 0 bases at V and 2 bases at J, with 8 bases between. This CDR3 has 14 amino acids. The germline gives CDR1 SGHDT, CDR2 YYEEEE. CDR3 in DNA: TGTGCCAGCAGCTTGGCCAACCGGCAAGAGACCCAGTACTTC. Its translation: CASSLANRQETQYF.

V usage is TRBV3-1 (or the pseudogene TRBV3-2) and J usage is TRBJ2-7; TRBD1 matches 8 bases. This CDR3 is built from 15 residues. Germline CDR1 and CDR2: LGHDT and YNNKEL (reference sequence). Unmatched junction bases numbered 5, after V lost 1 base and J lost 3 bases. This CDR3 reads CASSQVPDRVYEQYF. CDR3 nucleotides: TGTGCCAGCAGCCAAGTGCCGGACAGGGTCTACGAGCAGTACTTC.

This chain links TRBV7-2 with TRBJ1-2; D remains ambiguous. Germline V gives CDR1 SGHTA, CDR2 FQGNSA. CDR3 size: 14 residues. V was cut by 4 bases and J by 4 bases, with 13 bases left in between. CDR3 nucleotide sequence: TGTGCCAGCAGCTCTACCAGGAGGGCCTATGGCTACACCTTC. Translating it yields CASSSTRRAYGYTF.

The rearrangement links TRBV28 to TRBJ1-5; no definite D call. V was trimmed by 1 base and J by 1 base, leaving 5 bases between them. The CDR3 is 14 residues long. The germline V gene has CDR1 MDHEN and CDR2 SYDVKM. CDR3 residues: CASSLFLSNQPQHF. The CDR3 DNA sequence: TGTGCCAGCAGTTTATTCTTAAGCAATCAGCCCCAGCATTTT. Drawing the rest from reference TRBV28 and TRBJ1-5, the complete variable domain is DVKVTQSSRYLVKRTGEKVFLECVQDMDHENMFWYRQDPGLGLRLIYFSYDVKMKEKGDIPEGYSVSREKKERFSLILESASTNQTSMYLCASSLFLSNQPQHFGDGTRLSIL.

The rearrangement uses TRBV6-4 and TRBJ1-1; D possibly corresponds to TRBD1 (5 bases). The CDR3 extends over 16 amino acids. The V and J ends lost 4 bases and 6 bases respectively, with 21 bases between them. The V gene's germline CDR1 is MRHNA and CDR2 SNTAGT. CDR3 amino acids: CASSVRGMEGRSEAFF. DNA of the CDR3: TGTGCCAGCAGTGTCCGTGGCATGGAGGGGAGGTCTGAAGCTTTCTTT.

This CDR3 reads CASSLQGYEQYF. CDR3 in DNA: TGTGCCAGCAGCTTACAGGGTTACGAGCAGTACTTC. The chain combines TRBV7-9 with TRBJ2-7; TRBD1 is a possible D gene (5 bases). This CDR3 spans 12 amino acids. Trimming left V 2 bases short and J 4 bases short, with 6 bases between. The germline V gene has CDR1 SEHNR and CDR2 FQNEAQ (reference sequence).

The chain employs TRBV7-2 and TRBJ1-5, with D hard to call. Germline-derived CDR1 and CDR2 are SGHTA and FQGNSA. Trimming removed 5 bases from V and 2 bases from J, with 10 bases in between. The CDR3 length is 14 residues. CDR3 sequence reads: CASSPSGGNQPQHF. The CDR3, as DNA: TGTGCCAGCAGCCCCTCCGGGGGCAATCAGCCCCAGCATTTT. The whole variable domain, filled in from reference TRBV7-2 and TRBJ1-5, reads GAGVSQSPSNKVTEKGKDVELRCDPISGHTALYWYRQSLGQGLEFLIYFQGNSAPDKSGLPSDRFSAERTGGSVSTLTIQRTQQEDSAVYLCASSPSGGNQPQHFGDGTRLSIL.

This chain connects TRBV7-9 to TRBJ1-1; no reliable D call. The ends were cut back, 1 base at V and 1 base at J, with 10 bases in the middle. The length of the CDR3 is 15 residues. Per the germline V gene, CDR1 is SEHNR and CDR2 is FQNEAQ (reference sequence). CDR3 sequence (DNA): TGTGCCAGCAGCTTAGTGCGGGGTTCGAACACTGAAGCTTTCTTT. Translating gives CASSLVRGSNTEAFF.

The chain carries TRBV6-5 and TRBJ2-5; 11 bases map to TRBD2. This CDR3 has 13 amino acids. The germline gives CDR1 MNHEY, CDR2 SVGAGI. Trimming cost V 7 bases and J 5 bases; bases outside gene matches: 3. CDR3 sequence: CASKIAGGETQYF. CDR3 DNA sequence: TGTGCCAGCAAGATAGCGGGGGGGGAGACCCAGTACTTC.

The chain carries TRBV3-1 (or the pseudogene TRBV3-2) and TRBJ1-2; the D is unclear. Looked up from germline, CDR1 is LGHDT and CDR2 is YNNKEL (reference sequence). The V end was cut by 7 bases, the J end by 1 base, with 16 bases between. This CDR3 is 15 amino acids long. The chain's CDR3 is CASTPEGVGNYGYTF. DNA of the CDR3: TGTGCCAGCACCCCCGAGGGCGTGGGTAACTATGGCTACACCTTC.

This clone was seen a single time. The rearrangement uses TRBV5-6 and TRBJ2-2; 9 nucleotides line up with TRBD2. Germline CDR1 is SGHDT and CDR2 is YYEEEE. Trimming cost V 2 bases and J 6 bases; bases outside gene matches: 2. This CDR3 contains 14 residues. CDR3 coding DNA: TGTGCCAGCAGCTTTCCTAGCGGGGCCGGGGAGCTGTTTTTT. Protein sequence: CASSFPSGAGELFF. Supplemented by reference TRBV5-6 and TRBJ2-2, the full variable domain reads DAGVTQSPTHLIKTRGQQVTLRCSPKSGHDTVSWYQQALGQGPQFIFQYYEEEERQRGNFPDRFSGHQFPNYSSELNVNALLLGDSALYLCASSFPSGAGELFFGEGSRLTVL.

In DNA, the CDR3 is TGTGCCATCAGTAAGGACAATTCCCAGGGTGGCTACACCTTC. Translated: CAISKDNSQGGYTF. J is TRBJ1-2 and V is TRBV10-3; TRBD1 is a possible D gene (5 bases). V lost 5 bases, J lost 7 bases, and 17 bases lay in between. The V gene's germline CDR1 is ENHRY and CDR2 SYGVKD. The CDR3 has 14 residues.